These 2 T cell receptor beta chains originate from one sample sequenced in a study of beta chain features in type 1 diabetes. Every isolated RNA sample was fully reverse transcribed, so sequencing captured expressed TCRB transcripts. Clones were read by immunoSEQ multiplex PCR, and TCRdb kept only the in-frame ones, dropping some. The sample carries hundreds of thousands of clones, roughly 15% recorded once. The specimen sequenced was central memory CD4+ T cells from blood. These receptors came from a man in his thirties or forties in good health.

J is TRBJ2-7 and V is TRBV5-8, with no clear D. The CDR3 has 11 amino acids. Trimming pared 1 base from V and 2 bases from J, leaving 1 base between. Germline V gives CDR1 SGHTS, CDR2 YDEGEE. This CDR3 is CASSLTYEQYV. The CDR3 DNA reads as TGTGCCAGCAGCTTGACCTACGAGCAGTACGTC.

This clone was seen only a few times. A clone one base away is much larger, so this may be a read error. The V gene is TRBV7-9, the J gene TRBJ1-3; D is uncertain. The germline V gene encodes CDR1 SEHNR and CDR2 FQNEAQ (reference sequence). The CDR3 loop spans 13 amino acids. V shed 1 base and J shed 3 bases, with 4 bases lying between them. CDR3 loop: CASSLGFGNTIYF. The CDR3 nucleotides are TGTGCCAGCAGCTTAGGCTTTGGAAACACCATATATTTT.